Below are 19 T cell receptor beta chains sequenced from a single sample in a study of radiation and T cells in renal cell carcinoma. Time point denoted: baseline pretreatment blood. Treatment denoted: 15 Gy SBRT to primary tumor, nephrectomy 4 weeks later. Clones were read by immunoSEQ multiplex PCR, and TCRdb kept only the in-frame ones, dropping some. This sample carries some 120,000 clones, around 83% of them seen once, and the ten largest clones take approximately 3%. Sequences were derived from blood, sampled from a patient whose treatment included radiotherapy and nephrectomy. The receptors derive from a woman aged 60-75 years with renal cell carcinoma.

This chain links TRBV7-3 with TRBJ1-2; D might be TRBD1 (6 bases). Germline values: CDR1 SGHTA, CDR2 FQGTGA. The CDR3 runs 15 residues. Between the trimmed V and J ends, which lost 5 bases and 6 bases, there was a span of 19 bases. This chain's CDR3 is CASSRMYRVEDGYTF. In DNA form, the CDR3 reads TGTGCCAGCAGCCGAATGTACAGGGTTGAAGATGGCTACACCTTC. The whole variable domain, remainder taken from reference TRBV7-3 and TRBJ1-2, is GAGVSQTPSNKVTEKGKYVELRCDPISGHTALYWYRQSLGQGPEFLIYFQGTGAADDSGLPNDRFFAVRPEGSVSTLKIQRTERGDSAVYLCASSRMYRVEDGYTFGSGTRLTVV.

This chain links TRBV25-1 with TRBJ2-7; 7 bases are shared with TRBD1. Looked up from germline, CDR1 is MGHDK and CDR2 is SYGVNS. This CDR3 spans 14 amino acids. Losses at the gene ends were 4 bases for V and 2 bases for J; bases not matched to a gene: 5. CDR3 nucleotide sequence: TGTGCCAGCAGTGTGGGACAGCCGACCTACGAGCAGTACTTC. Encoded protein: CASSVGQPTYEQYF.

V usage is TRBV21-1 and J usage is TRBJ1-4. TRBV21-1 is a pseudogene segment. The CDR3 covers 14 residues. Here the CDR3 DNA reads TGTGCCAGCAGCAATTGGGACGATAATGAAAAACTGTTTTTT. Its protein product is CASSNWDDNEKLFF.

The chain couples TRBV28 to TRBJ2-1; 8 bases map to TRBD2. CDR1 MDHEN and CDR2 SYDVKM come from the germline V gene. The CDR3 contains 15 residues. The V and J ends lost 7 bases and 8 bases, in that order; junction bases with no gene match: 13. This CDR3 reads CASTLGRGDWDEQFF. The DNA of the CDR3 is TGTGCCAGCACCCTAGGGCGGGGGGACTGGGATGAGCAGTTCTTC.

The CDR3 sequence is CASSVSSLAEKLFF. The CDR3 DNA is TGCGCCAGCAGTGTAAGCAGCTTAGCGGAAAAACTGTTTTTT. The chain couples TRBV10-2 to TRBJ1-4; D is unresolved. CDR3 length equals 14 residues. Looked up from germline, CDR1 is WSHSY and CDR2 is SAAADI. Trimming cost V 4 bases and J 8 bases, with 14 bases left between them.

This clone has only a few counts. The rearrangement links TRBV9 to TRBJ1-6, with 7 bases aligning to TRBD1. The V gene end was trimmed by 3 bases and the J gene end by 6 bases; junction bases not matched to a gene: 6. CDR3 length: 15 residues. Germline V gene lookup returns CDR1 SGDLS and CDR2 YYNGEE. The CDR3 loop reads CASSGQGSPNSPLHF. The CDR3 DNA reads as TGTGCCAGCAGCGGACAGGGTTCTCCTAATTCACCCCTCCACTTT.

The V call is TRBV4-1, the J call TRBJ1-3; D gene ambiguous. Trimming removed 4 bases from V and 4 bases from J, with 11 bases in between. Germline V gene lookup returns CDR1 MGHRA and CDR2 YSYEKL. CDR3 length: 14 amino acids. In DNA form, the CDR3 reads TGCGCCAGCAGCCGCGAAGACGGAGGAAACACCATATATTTT. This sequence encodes CASSREDGGNTIYF.

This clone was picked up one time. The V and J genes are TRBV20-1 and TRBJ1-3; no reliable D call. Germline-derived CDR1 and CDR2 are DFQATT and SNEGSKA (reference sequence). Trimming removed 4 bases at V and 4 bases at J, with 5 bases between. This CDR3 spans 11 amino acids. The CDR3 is CSAIMGNTIYF. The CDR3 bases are TGCAGTGCTATTATGGGAAACACCATATATTTT.

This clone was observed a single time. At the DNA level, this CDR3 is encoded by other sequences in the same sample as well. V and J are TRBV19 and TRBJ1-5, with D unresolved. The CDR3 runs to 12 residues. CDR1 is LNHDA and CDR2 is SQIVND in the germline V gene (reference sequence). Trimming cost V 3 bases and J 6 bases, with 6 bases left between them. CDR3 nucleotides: TGTGCCAGTAGTATCTTAGGTCAGCCCCAGCATTTT. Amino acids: CASSILGQPQHF.

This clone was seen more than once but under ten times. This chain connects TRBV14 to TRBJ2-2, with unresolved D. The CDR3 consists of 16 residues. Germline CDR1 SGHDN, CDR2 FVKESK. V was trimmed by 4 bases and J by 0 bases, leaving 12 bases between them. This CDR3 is CASSPLAETNTGELFF. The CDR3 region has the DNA TGTGCCAGCAGCCCCCTGGCAGAAACGAACACCGGGGAGCTGTTTTTT.

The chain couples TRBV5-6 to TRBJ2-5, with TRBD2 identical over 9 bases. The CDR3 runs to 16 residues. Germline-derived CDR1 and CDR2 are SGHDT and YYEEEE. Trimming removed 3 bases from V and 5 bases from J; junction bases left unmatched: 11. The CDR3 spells CASSSYSLAGVETQYF. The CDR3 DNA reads TGTGCCAGCAGCTCGTACTCCTTAGCGGGAGTTGAGACCCAGTACTTC.

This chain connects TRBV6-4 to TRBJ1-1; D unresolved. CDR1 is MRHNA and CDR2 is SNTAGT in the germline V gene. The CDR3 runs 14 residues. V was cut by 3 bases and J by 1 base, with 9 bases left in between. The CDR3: CASSDGGKNTEAFF. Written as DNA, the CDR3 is TGTGCCAGCAGTGATGGCGGAAAGAACACTGAAGCTTTCTTT.

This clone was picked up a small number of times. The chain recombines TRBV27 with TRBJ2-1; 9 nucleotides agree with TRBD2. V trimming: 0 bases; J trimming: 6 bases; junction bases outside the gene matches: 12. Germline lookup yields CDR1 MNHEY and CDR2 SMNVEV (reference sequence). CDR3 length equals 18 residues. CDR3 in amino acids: CASSLSFRLAGWSNEQFF. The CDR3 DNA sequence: TGTGCCAGCAGTTTATCGTTTAGGCTAGCGGGGTGGAGCAATGAGCAGTTCTTC.

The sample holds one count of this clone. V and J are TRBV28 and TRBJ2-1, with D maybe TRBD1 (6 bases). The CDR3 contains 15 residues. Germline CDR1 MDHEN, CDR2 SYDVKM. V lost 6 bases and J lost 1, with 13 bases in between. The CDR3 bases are TGTGCCAGCAGCAACAGGGTATCTTCCTACAATGAGCAGTTCTTC. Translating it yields CASSNRVSSYNEQFF.

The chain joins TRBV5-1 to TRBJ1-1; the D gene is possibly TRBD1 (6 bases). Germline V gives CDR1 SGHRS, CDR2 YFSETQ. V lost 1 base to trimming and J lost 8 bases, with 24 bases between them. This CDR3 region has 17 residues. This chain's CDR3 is CASSLPGRSSATGEAFF. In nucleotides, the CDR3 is TGCGCCAGCAGCTTGCCGGGGCGGTCCTCAGCGACAGGAGAAGCTTTCTTT.

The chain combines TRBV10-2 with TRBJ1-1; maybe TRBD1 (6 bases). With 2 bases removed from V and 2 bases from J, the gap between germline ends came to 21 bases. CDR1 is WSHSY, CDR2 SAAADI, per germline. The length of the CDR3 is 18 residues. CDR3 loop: CASSEDPGAISPNTEAFF. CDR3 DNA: TGCGCCAGCAGTGAGGATCCAGGGGCGATTTCGCCTAACACTGAAGCTTTCTTT.

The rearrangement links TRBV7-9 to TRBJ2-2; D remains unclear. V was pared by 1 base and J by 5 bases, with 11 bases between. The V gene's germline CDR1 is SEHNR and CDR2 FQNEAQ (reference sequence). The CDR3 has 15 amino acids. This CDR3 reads CASSLVSFGTGELFF. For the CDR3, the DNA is TGTGCCAGCAGCTTAGTTTCATTCGGGACCGGGGAGCTGTTTTTT. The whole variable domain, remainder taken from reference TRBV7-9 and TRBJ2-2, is DTGVSQNPRHKITKRGQNVTFRCDPISEHNRLYWYRQTLGQGPEFLTYFQNEAQLEKSRLLSDRFSAERPKGSFSTLEIQRTEQGDSAMYLCASSLVSFGTGELFFGEGSRLTVL.

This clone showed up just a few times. The CDR3 region is CASSFPMRANEKLFF. The CDR3 nucleotides read TGTGCCAGCAGCTTCCCGATGAGAGCTAATGAAAAACTGTTTTTT. The genes are TRBV11-2 and TRBJ1-4; D not certain. Trimming removed 3 bases at V and 3 bases at J, with 11 bases between. CDR3 length: 15 amino acids. The germline V gene has CDR1 SGHAT and CDR2 FQNNGV.

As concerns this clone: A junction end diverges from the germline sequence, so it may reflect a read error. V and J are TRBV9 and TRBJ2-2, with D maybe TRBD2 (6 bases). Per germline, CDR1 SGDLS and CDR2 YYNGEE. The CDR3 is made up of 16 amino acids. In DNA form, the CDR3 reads TGTGCCAGCAGCGTTCGAACGGGAGAGAACGCCGGGGAGCTGTTTTTT. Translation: CASSVRTGENAGELFF. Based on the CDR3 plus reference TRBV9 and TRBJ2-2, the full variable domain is DSGVTQTPKHLITATGQRVTLRCSPRSGDLSVYWYQQSLDQGLQFLIQYYNGEERAKGNILERFSAQQFPDLHSELNLSSLELGDSALYFCASSVRTGENAGELFFGEGSRLTVL.